This T cell receptor (beta chain) appears in the sequencing data of a study of cytomegalovirus exposure and HLA in healthy donors (dated by TCRdb to about 2017). Study-wide context: According to an earlier analysis of 587 of the donors, about 179 million T cells yielded 95 million to 140 million unique TCR beta sequences and less than 300 Gb of sequence data. Of the roughly 400 genotyped donors, about 80% fell in the genetic ancestry cluster associated with self-reported Caucasian donors. In a later genetic analysis, genome-wide SNP genotypes for about 65% of the roughly 700 donors were used, and that subset was treated as a discovery cohort. Donor age, sex, ethnicity and CMV serostatus were compiled alongside the repertoire data. About 320 gigabases of sequencing data and approximately 93 million unique TCR sequences were included in an early release covering 500 to 750 HLA-typed donors. The study profiled the T cell repertoires of under 700 subjects by immunosequencing and related them to cytomegalovirus serostatus. In an earlier analysis of more than 550 of the donors, high-throughput TCR beta sequencing was used to judge whether each TCR beta V gene segment behaved as functional or pseudogenic. Five DR-DQ haplotypes were handled as single units for association and clustering, since linkage in the cohort was strong. Class I and class II HLA loci were covered by the typing at four-digit resolution. Typing coverage varied by locus: roughly 629-630 donors for A, B, C, DRB1 and DQB1; roughly 520 for DQA1; around 610 for DPA1; approximately 470 for DPB1. Rather than using new phenotypic data, the later analysis identified candidate immune exposures from TCR beta sequences and from how often those sequences occurred across donors. On average, roughly 200,000 unique TCR beta nucleotide sequences were sequenced per donor among some 420 genotyped donors of the cohort, with 15% to 20% of those sequences being non-productive. Every discovery cohort repertoire had been produced on one sequencing platform. The study combined high-throughput TCR immunosequencing, statistical association of individual TCRs with disease status, and machine learning to predict cytomegalovirus infection status. The study was designed to test whether signatures of past pathogen exposure could be identified by cataloging public T cell receptors. A separate validation cohort of about 110 different subjects was used in addition to the 666-subject first cohort. To study patterns of TCR occurrence, a later analysis re-analyzed previously published TCR beta repertoires from more than 550 donors and added high-resolution HLA genotyping. What the research found in general, with its limitations: In a later analysis, HLA-associated TCR beta chains were found to be more clonally expanded and to have lower generation probabilities than equally common non-associated chains. A later analysis reported that several top co-occurrence clusters appeared linked to parvovirus B19, influenza, CMV and Epstein-Barr virus. A further reported finding was that TCR beta sequences accurately predicted the HLA-A and HLA-B alleles for most subjects in the first cohort. An earlier analysis of approximately 500 of the donors showed that most TCR beta V segments appeared in productive rearrangements either about 87% or about 30% of the time, which broadly matched IMGT annotations. Because some donors lacked HLA typing at each locus, the association tests relied only on the typed subset. According to a later analysis, TCR association rates differed among HLA loci, with DRB1 alleles showing the most associated TCRs and HLA-C alleles showing the fewest. For the cohort, immune exposure information was limited to CMV serostatus. The 87-base-pair reads could not distinguish some IMGT-functional V segments, including TRBV6-2 and TRBV6-3, so those segments were excluded. A later analysis found that most CMV-associated TCR beta chains appeared HLA-restricted, with HLA associations seemingly driven largely by CMV exposure. The cohort was sequenced for TCR beta chains only, and without alpha or paired-chain data the features that could be detected were limited. Most TCR sequences were seen in very few donors, while some public TCRs were found in many individuals. The authors suggested that the approach could potentially be generalized to other disease states and immunological phenotypes. When HLA alleles, especially DR and DQ, strongly co-occurred, attributing TCR associations to individual alleles was difficult. Roughly uniform sequencing depth across donors was assumed in presence/absence analyses, although this assumption may not hold. In both the original and validation cohorts, the classifier was reported to diagnose cytomegalovirus status with high specificity and sensitivity. In vitro tests confirmed that three of the cytomegalovirus-associated TCR beta chains recognize cytomegalovirus antigens. The sequencing pipeline was judged likely to have produced a cluster of highly shared sequence variants as a technical artifact. A total of 150 to 200 TCR beta chains were listed by the study as associated with cytomegalovirus. A later genetic analysis reported fewer N-insertions in productive TCRs among donors in an Asian-associated ancestry cluster than the roughly 700-donor mean. Specific HLA alleles were associated with 16,951 TCR beta sequences at a false discovery rate of 0.05 in a later analysis. V-gene and J-gene trimming of TCR beta chains was associated with a missense DCLRE1C variant in a later genetic analysis, and the association was replicated in an independent cohort. Because counts were too low, more than 15 rarely observed V segments, including chromosome 9 orphons, were excluded from the earlier analysis of 587 of the donors. Correlated functional status among segregating V segments might reflect linkage disequilibrium, but an unknown experimental factor could not be ruled out.

A remark on this clone: Its specific antigen is unknown. Per-base quality was not reported, and no clone a single base away is much larger than it.

Receptor libraries were prepared by the immunoSEQ multiplex PCR assay. A mixture of 60 forward primers for TCR Vbeta segments and 13 reverse primers for TCR Jbeta segments was used in the multiplex PCR. The CDR3 region of rearranged TCR beta genes was amplified from genomic DNA with a multiplex PCR assay. On the Illumina HiSeq System, the amplified TCR beta libraries were sequenced as 87-base-pair reads. From the authors' description of their analysis: Across the 500 to 850 repertoires, a later analysis counted some 80 million unique TCR beta chains, some 11 million of which were shared by at least two donors. A nearest-neighbor algorithm error-corrected the raw reads and collapsed the reads into unique sequences, merging closely related sequences to remove PCR and sequencing errors. To assign V, D and J gene segments, CDR3 sequences were aligned to IMGT reference sequences. For a sequence to be retained, a match of at least six nucleotides was required to both a V gene segment and a J gene segment. A rearrangement was called productive if the CDR3 had no stop codons and remained in frame with V and J, and every other rearrangement was called non-productive. CDR3 was defined by IMGT convention, running from the second conserved V-encoded cysteine to the conserved J-encoded phenylalanine. In an earlier analysis of some 550 of the donors, sequences lacking an unambiguous match to a single V gene segment were excluded. An earlier analysis of a few hundred of the donors classified V segments as functional when productive rearrangements were above 56.7% and as segregating when the standard deviation between donors was above 5%. To diagnose cytomegalovirus status from the catalog of TCR beta chain sequences, a statistical classification framework was built. In a later analysis, V and J genes were assigned by comparing TCR nucleotide sequences against IMGT/GENE-DB human TR gene sequences. A later analysis assigned CDR3 sequences and most-parsimonious VDJ recombination scenarios with the TCRdist pipeline. In a later analysis, every TCR beta chain was defined by the combination of its CDR3 amino acid sequence and its V-gene family, and reads without a unique V-gene family were dropped. A later analysis removed roughly 590 highly shared, low-generation-probability nucleotide sequences to deal with suspected cross-contamination and a sequencing artifact. In a later analysis, a clonal expansion index was calculated for each public chain from normalized within-repertoire ranks of inferred template counts. In a later analysis, generation probabilities were computed with a VDJ recombination model fitted to out-of-frame rearrangements, and the resulting probabilities were checked against IGoR. Hypergeometric tests were used in a later analysis to score TCR-TCR, TCR-HLA and TCR-CMV co-occurrence, with a repertoire-size bias correction applied to the TCR pairs. To estimate false discovery rates, a later analysis permuted the HLA or CMV assignments 20 times. In a later analysis, co-occurring TCRs were grouped using DBSCAN, and TCRdist sequence similarity was added for clustering within HLA-allele-positive subsets. For co-occurrence clustering, repertoires with fewer than 30,000 or more than 120,000 public chains were excluded, along with five repertoires with anomalous nucleotide sharing. The table comes from immuneACCESS by way of TCRdb, which keeps in-frame sequences with V and J called. Part of the clones is missing from these tables; in studies checked, under half for an unresolved V gene and the rest for unknown reasons. V, J and clone size were drawn from that table, and D and trimming were deduced from the DNA. The sample yields 150,000 to 200,000 clones; nearly 80% were counted once. Over 13% of the sample is taken by the ten largest.

The cohort consisted of 600 to 750 healthy bone marrow donors. At the time of sampling, every cohort member was nominally healthy, though immune exposures that went unrecorded were likely present. The donor was CMV seronegative and belonged to the group of several hundred seronegative cohort members. A peripheral blood sample was provided by each donor, and peripheral blood mononuclear cells were used for TCR beta sequencing. Genomic DNA extraction from the blood cell samples was performed with the Qiagen DNeasy Blood Extraction Kit. From cysteine to phenylalanine, the CDR3 is 16 amino acids long. Solely the CDR3 DNA is kept, with 48 bases framed from the first base. The junction shows trimming of 10 bases on V and 0 bases on J, plus 19 bases between the germline ends. The germline V gene encodes CDR1 MDHEN and CDR2 SYDVKM.

The V and J segments used are TRBV28 and TRBJ1-3, and TRBD1 may be the D gene, going by 5 matching bases. The specimen was PBMCs. The receptor comes from a woman aged 40 to 55 in good health and CMV-seronegative. The nucleotide sequence reads TGTGCCACCCGAAATTCGGCAGGGCGCTCTGGAAACACCATATATTTT. Its protein is CATRNSAGRSGNTIYF.